These 21 T cell receptor beta chains originate from one sample sequenced in a study of cytomegalovirus exposure and HLA in healthy donors. 60 Vbeta and 13 Jbeta primers were used in PCR. TCRdb's table, derived via immunoSEQ multiplex PCR, lists solely in-frame clones and lacks some. The sample has around 99,000 clones, less than 65% seen once. The sequencing input was PBMCs. The source is a woman aged 25-40 years in good health and CMV-seronegative.

V is TRBV14 and J is TRBJ2-7, with 7 bases lining up with TRBD2. From germline, CDR1 is SGHDN and CDR2 FVKESK. The CDR3 sequence is 14 residues long. J was trimmed by 4 bases and V by 7 bases; bases with no gene match: 10. The CDR3 region is CASIPRLGGYEQYF. For the CDR3, the DNA is TGTGCCAGCATCCCCCGTCTCGGGGGGTACGAGCAGTACTTC.

The chain links TRBV10-3 to TRBJ2-5; 9 bases line up with TRBD1. The J call may be wrong; the DNA end is better matched by TRBJ2-7. The length of the CDR3 is 15 residues. Germline V gene sequence: CDR1 ENHRY, CDR2 SYGVKD. The CDR3 region is CAITSTGGTSYEQYF. CDR3 DNA sequence: TGTGCCATCACTTCGACAGGGGGGACCTCCTACGAGCAGTACTTC.

The chain employs TRBV6-1 and TRBJ1-2, with D tentatively TRBD1 (5 bases). The CDR3 length is 15 residues. V gave up 7 bases and J gave up 2 bases, with 17 bases separating them. The germline V gene encodes CDR1 MNHNS and CDR2 SASEGT. The CDR3: CASTTDSLRNYGYTF. The CDR3 bases are TGTGCCAGCACCACCGACAGTCTCCGGAACTATGGCTACACCTTC.

This chain joins TRBV30 and TRBJ1-1, with TRBD1 as a possible D gene (6 bases). The germline CDR1 and CDR2 sequences are GTSNPN and SVGIG (reference sequence). This CDR3 is built from 14 residues. The V end lost 3 bases, the J end lost 6 bases, and 17 bases lay between the germline ends. The CDR3 sequence: CAWRLPGVVAEAFF. DNA of the CDR3: TGTGCCTGGAGGTTACCAGGGGTGGTCGCTGAAGCTTTCTTT. Based on the CDR3 plus reference TRBV30 and TRBJ1-1, the full variable domain is SQTIHQWPATLVQPVGSPLSLECTVEGTSNPNLYWYRQAAGRGLQLLFYSVGIGQISSEVPQNLSASRPQDRQFILSSKKLLLSDSGFYLCAWRLPGVVAEAFFGQGTRLTVV.

The chain is built from TRBV28 and TRBJ2-3; the D gene is possibly TRBD1 (6 bases). Per germline, CDR1 MDHEN and CDR2 SYDVKM. The CDR3 loop spans 13 amino acids. V dropped 10 bases and J dropped 1 base, with 12 bases sitting between them. The CDR3 region is CATPGEGTDTQYF. DNA for the CDR3: TGTGCCACCCCAGGGGAAGGCACAGATACGCAGTATTTT.

This chain uses TRBV28 with TRBJ2-6, with D possibly TRBD1 on 6 matching bases. CDR1 and CDR2 (germline): MDHEN, SYDVKM. The CDR3 totals 18 residues. The V end was cut by 6 bases, the J end by 3 bases, with 21 bases between. The CDR3 bases are TGTGCCAGCAGCGAAGGGGGTCGGGGAAAGTTTGGGGCCAACGTCCTGACTTTC. This translates into CASSEGGRGKFGANVLTF.

As to this clone: This same CDR3 is encoded by further DNA sequences in the sample. The chain couples TRBV19 to TRBJ2-6, with a tentative D call TRBD1 (6 bases). V shed 6 bases and J shed 0 bases, with 9 bases lying between them. This CDR3 is 15 amino acids long. The germline V gene encodes CDR1 LNHDA and CDR2 SQIVND (reference sequence). The CDR3 coding sequence is TGTGCCAGTAGGACAGGCAGCTCTGGGGCCAACGTCCTGACTTTC. This gives the protein CASRTGSSGANVLTF.

The gene calls are TRBV9 and TRBJ1-5, with D tentatively TRBD1 (5 bases). From germline, CDR1 is SGDLS and CDR2 YYNGEE. V dropped 0 bases and J dropped 4 bases, with 8 bases sitting between them. The CDR3 length is 14 residues. The CDR3 sequence is CASSVGGGNQPQHF. CDR3 DNA: TGTGCCAGCAGCGTAGGGGGCGGAAATCAGCCCCAGCATTTT.

This clone was seen only once. This chain connects TRBV10-3 to TRBJ1-4, with 7 bases that match TRBD1. CDR1 and CDR2 from the germline V gene are ENHRY and SYGVKD. V shed 3 bases and J 0 bases; nucleotides not matched to a gene: 7. The CDR3 extends over 17 amino acids. The CDR3 region is CAISDPGTAATNEKLFF. In DNA form, the CDR3 reads TGTGCCATCAGTGACCCCGGGACAGCCGCAACTAATGAAAAACTGTTTTTT.

The CDR3 DNA reads TGCGCCAGCAGTGTCCTAGATAACGGCGGGGAGCTGTTTTTT. Translation gives CASSVLDNGGELFF. The chain is built from TRBV10-1 and TRBJ2-2; D remains unclear. Trimming left V 4 bases short and J 7 bases short, with 13 bases between. There are 14 residues in the CDR3. The V gene's germline CDR1 is WNHNN and CDR2 SYGVQD (reference sequence).

The chain combines TRBV19 with TRBJ2-7; 10 nucleotides align to TRBD1. This CDR3 contains 16 residues. CDR1 is LNHDA, CDR2 SQIVND, per germline (reference sequence). Trimming cost V 5 bases and J 2 bases; bases outside gene matches: 9. CDR3 in DNA: TGTGCCAGTAGTGATGGAGCGGGGACAGGGGCCTACGAGCAGTACTTC. Protein product: CASSDGAGTGAYEQYF. The complete variable domain, with remaining parts taken from reference TRBV19 and TRBJ2-7, reads DGGITQSPKYLFRKEGQNVTLSCEQNLNHDAMYWYRQDPGQGLRLIYYSQIVNDFQKGDIAEGYSVSREKKESFPLTVTSAQKNPTAFYLCASSDGAGTGAYEQYFGPGTRLTVT.

CDR3 DNA: TGTGCCAGCAGACTCCTCTACACGGGGGGGCACGAGACCCAGTACTTC. As protein: CASRLLYTGGHETQYF. This chain uses TRBV27 with TRBJ2-5; TRBD2 matches at 8 bases. The V gene end was trimmed by 6 bases and the J gene end by 5 bases; junction bases not matched to a gene: 14. This CDR3 is built from 16 residues. CDR1 and CDR2 (germline): MNHEY, SMNVEV (reference sequence).

The J gene is TRBJ1-1, the V gene TRBV11-2; D might be TRBD1 (5 bases). Germline V gene lookup returns CDR1 SGHAT and CDR2 FQNNGV. The CDR3 is made up of 15 amino acids. Deletions cut 6 bases from V and 6 bases from J, with 20 bases between. The DNA of the CDR3 is TGTGCCAGCAGTACACCCTTCGGGGGTTTGCCTGAAGCTTTCTTT. Translated, it gives CASSTPFGGLPEAFF.

The chain combines TRBV7-6 with TRBJ2-1; TRBD2 might be the D (6 bases). CDR1 is SGHVS and CDR2 is FNYEAQ in the germline V gene. CDR3 length: 16 residues. The ends were cut back, 1 base at V and 0 bases at J, with 10 bases in the middle. The CDR3 loop is CASSLVGGGSYNEQFF. CDR3 sequence (DNA): TGTGCCAGCAGCTTAGTCGGGGGAGGCTCCTACAATGAGCAGTTCTTC.

This rearrangement joins TRBV30 to TRBJ2-7, with TRBD1 identical over 8 bases. The CDR3 extends over 16 amino acids. In germline, CDR1 is GTSNPN, CDR2 SVGIG (reference sequence). V shed 3 bases, J shed 0 bases, and the junction held 10 bases outside the gene matches. CDR3 DNA sequence: TGTGCCTGGAGACGGACGGACAGGGAACCCTCCTACGAGCAGTACTTC. Translation gives CAWRRTDREPSYEQYF.

The J gene is TRBJ1-3, the V gene TRBV5-4, with D possibly being TRBD1 (5 bases). V lost 4 bases, J lost 0 bases, and 11 bases lay in between. The CDR3 is 15 residues long. The germline CDR1 and CDR2 sequences are SGHNT and YYREEE (reference sequence). The CDR3 DNA reads as TGTGCCAGCAGCCCCTCGGGGGTCTCTGGAAACACCATATATTTT. Protein product: CASSPSGVSGNTIYF.

This clone was detected a few times. The rearrangement joins TRBV25-1 to TRBJ1-1, with D hard to call. The CDR3 has 12 residues. CDR1 and CDR2 (germline): MGHDK, SYGVNS. V shed 7 bases and J shed 2 bases, with 8 bases lying between them. The CDR3, as DNA: TGTGCCAGCACCCGGAGCAACACTGAAGCTTTCTTT. Its protein product is CASTRSNTEAFF.

The rearrangement links TRBV7-2 to TRBJ1-5, with D possibly matching TRBD1 (6 bases). Trimming removed 6 bases at V and 1 base at J, with 13 bases between. The V gene's germline CDR1 is SGHTA and CDR2 FQGNSA. This CDR3 is built from 15 residues. The CDR3 sequence is CASSRDISSNQPQHF. The CDR3 bases are TGTGCCAGCAGTCGGGACATCTCAAGCAATCAGCCCCAGCATTTT.

The J gene is TRBJ2-3, the V gene TRBV5-8, with 9 bases fitting TRBD1. The CDR3 sequence is 15 residues long. The V gene end was trimmed by 0 bases and the J gene end by 1 base; junction bases not matched to a gene: 0. Germline CDR1 SGHTS, CDR2 YDEGEE. The CDR3 bases are TGTGCCAGCAGCTTGGGGGACAGGGGCACAGATACGCAGTATTTT. Encoded protein: CASSLGDRGTDTQYF.

The rearrangement joins TRBV7-9 to TRBJ2-5; D ambiguous. The J call may be mistaken, given a closer DNA end match to TRBJ2-7. The CDR3 contains 13 residues. From germline, CDR1 is SEHNR and CDR2 FQNEAQ (reference sequence). In nucleotides, the CDR3 is TGTGCCAGCAGCCAGCCCGGTAGCTACGAGCAGTACTTC. Translation: CASSQPGSYEQYF.

In DNA, the CDR3 is TGTGCCAGCAGCTTAGTCACGGGTCTTGAAAAACTGTTTTTT. Translation gives CASSLVTGLEKLFF. This chain connects TRBV7-9 to TRBJ1-4; no definite D call. Germline loops: CDR1 SEHNR, CDR2 FQNEAQ (reference sequence). V was trimmed by 1 base and J by 7 bases, leaving 10 bases between them. The CDR3 runs 14 residues.